Sequencing of this TCR beta chain was carried out in a study of T cell repertoires in cytomegalovirus infection. The overall study: Both CMV infection and a matching HLA type were indicated by public TCR beta signatures.

The CDR3 is 13 amino acids. Between the trimmed V and J ends, which lost 4 bases and 7 bases, there was a span of 14 bases. Germline values: CDR1 SQVTM, CDR2 ANQGSEA. This clonotype was seen only a few times. The target antigen is unknown. MiXCR was run by TCRdb on the reads, yielding one entry per CDR3 protein. This sample has 450,000 to 650,000 distinct CDR3 sequences, with 35% to 50% found just once. Study-level findings and limits: Based on cumulative public TCR beta family frequency, carriers of CMV plus the relevant HLA were identified.

This sequence was found in a human donor in good health (CMV status not recorded). Some clones in this sample may be carry-over from other donors' samples. Sequenced material: cultured PBMCs, taken from culture after CMV antigen stimulation. The chain couples TRBV29-1 to TRBJ2-1, with D possibly TRBD2 on 7 matching bases. CDR3 sequence: CSVVVRGANEQFF. CDR3 nucleotide sequence: TGCAGCGTTGTAGTTCGGGGGGCAAATGAGCAGTTCTTC.